The 24 T cell receptor beta chains below come from one sample, sequenced in a study of T cell responses to AZD1222 COVID-19 vaccine. Some clones are missing from TCRdb's copy, which holds only in-frame ones; the method was immunoSEQ multiplex PCR. This table has about 99,000 clones, over 70% appearing once. Here the sequenced sample was peripheral blood, taken on day 0 of AZD1222 vaccination. These receptors were collected from an adult in good health.

This clone was seen just once. This chain connects TRBV30 to TRBJ1-3; possibly TRBD1 for D (5 bases). Trimming took off 0 bases at V and 8 bases at J, with 11 bases between the two ends. This CDR3 contains 13 residues. CDR1 and CDR2 from the germline V gene are GTSNPN and SVGIG (reference sequence). For the CDR3, the DNA is TGTGCCTGGAGTGTCGGGGTAGGGGACACCATATATTTT. Translated: CAWSVGVGDTIYF.

The J gene is TRBJ1-5, the V gene TRBV19; D is perhaps TRBD1 (5 bases). Per the germline V gene, CDR1 is LNHDA and CDR2 is SQIVND (reference sequence). Trimming shortened V by 8 bases and J by 4 bases, and 18 bases separated the two germline ends. This CDR3 is 15 amino acids long. As DNA, the CDR3 is TGTGCCAGTGGCCGAGGGCAGGGCGAAAATCAGCCCCAGCATTTT. Translating it yields CASGRGQGENQPQHF.

The J gene is TRBJ2-7, the V gene TRBV7-8; D is tentatively TRBD1 or TRBD2 (5 bases each). The CDR3 spans 15 residues. CDR1 and CDR2 from the germline V gene are SGHVS and FQNEAQ. Trimming pared 5 bases from V and 0 bases from J, leaving 14 bases between. CDR3 region: CASSRAGTSSYEQYF. CDR3 DNA: TGTGCCAGCAGCCGGGCAGGGACCAGCTCCTACGAGCAGTACTTC.

J is TRBJ2-5 and V is TRBV6-5; 8 bases agree with TRBD1. The J segment lost 4 bases and the V segment lost 6 bases, leaving 4 bases of the junction unmatched. Germline CDR1 is MNHEY and CDR2 is SVGAGI. The CDR3 totals 13 residues. The CDR3 nucleotides are TGTGCCAGCAGCGCTGACAGGGGAGAGACCCAGTACTTC. As protein: CASSADRGETQYF.

The V gene is TRBV4-3, the J gene TRBJ1-3; the D is unclear. Looked up from germline, CDR1 is LGHNA and CDR2 is YSLEER. The CDR3 has 18 amino acids. V lost 0 bases and J lost 5, with 20 bases in between. Here the CDR3 DNA reads TGCGCCAGCAGCCAAGATCAATTTGGTCCCGGATCCCGAAACACCATATATTTT. Amino acid sequence: CASSQDQFGPGSRNTIYF.

This chain connects TRBV27 to TRBJ1-5; TRBD1 is a possible D gene (5 bases). Germline V gene sequence: CDR1 MNHEY, CDR2 SMNVEV (reference sequence). Trimming took 8 bases from V and 4 from J, leaving 12 bases between them. The CDR3 consists of 13 residues. The DNA of the CDR3 is TGTGCCAGCGGGCAGGGAAGGAATCAGCCCCAGCATTTT. Encoded protein: CASGQGRNQPQHF.

The J gene is TRBJ2-2, the V gene TRBV7-3; TRBD2 agrees at 9 bases. The CDR3 runs 15 residues. Per the germline V gene, CDR1 is SGHTA and CDR2 is FQGTGA. V shed 5 bases and J 4 bases; nucleotides not matched to a gene: 5. The CDR3 DNA is TGTGCCAGCAGCCGCAGCGGGGGGAGCACCGGGGAGCTGTTTTTT. This gives the protein CASSRSGGSTGELFF.

The sample holds a few counts of this clone. An end of the junction differs from the germline gene, which may be a read error. The V and J genes are TRBV19 and TRBJ2-1, with 7 bases fitting TRBD1. This CDR3 region has 15 residues. Germline V gives CDR1 LNHDA, CDR2 SQIVND (reference sequence). CDR3 sequence: CASSIAVGQQSRLVF. CDR3 bases: TGTGCCAGTAGTATCGCCGTGGGACAGCAGAGTCGTTTGGTCTTC.

The rearrangement joins TRBV10-2 to TRBJ1-6; maybe TRBD1 (6 bases). This CDR3 region has 13 residues. Germline CDR1 WSHSY, CDR2 SAAADI. Trimming took off 8 bases at V and 10 bases at J, with 15 bases between the two ends. Here the CDR3 reads CASSTQGSSPLHF. The CDR3 nucleotides read TGCGCCAGCTCTACTCAGGGGTCCTCACCCCTCCACTTT.

Written as DNA, the CDR3 is TGCGCCAGCAGAGGGGACAGGGGCTTCGGGCAGCCCCAGCATTTT. Translation gives CASRGDRGFGQPQHF. The J gene is TRBJ1-5, the V gene TRBV5-1; 10 bases agree with TRBD1. The CDR3 is 15 amino acids. The germline CDR1 and CDR2 sequences are SGHRS and YFSETQ. V lost 5 bases and J lost 7; bases outside the gene matches: 9.

The chain is built from TRBV28 and TRBJ1-6, with a possible D match to TRBD1 (5 bases). With 4 bases removed from V and 6 bases from J, the gap between germline ends came to 16 bases. The CDR3 consists of 16 residues. Germline CDR1 MDHEN, CDR2 SYDVKM. Written as DNA, the CDR3 is TGTGCCAGCAGTTCTGGCGGGAGGGGAGGTAATTCACCCCTCCACTTT. It codes for CASSSGGRGGNSPLHF.

V and J are TRBV2 and TRBJ2-7, with 8 bases matching TRBD1. The CDR3 is made up of 14 amino acids. J gave up 0 bases and V 8 bases, and 6 bases lay outside the gene matches. The germline CDR1 and CDR2 sequences are SNHLY and FYNNEI. The CDR3 loop reads CASHRDRLSYEQYF. As DNA, the CDR3 is TGTGCCAGCCACCGGGACAGGCTCTCCTACGAGCAGTACTTC. Filled out from reference TRBV2 and TRBJ2-7, the complete variable domain reads EPEVTQTPSHQVTQMGQEVILRCVPISNHLYFYWYRQILGQKVEFLVSFYNNEISEKSEIFDDQFSVERPDGSNFTLKIRSTKLEDSAMYFCASHRDRLSYEQYFGPGTRLTVT.

V is TRBV18 and J is TRBJ2-3; no clear D gene. Germline values: CDR1 KGHSH, CDR2 LQKENI. This CDR3 has 20 residues. V gave up 2 bases and J gave up 0 bases, with 24 bases separating them. CDR3 DNA: TGTGCCAGCTCACCAGAGGTGAAAACAGTAAGGCCCAGAAGCACAGATACGCAGTATTTT. Amino acids: CASSPEVKTVRPRSTDTQYF.

J is TRBJ1-4 and V is TRBV4-2, with 11 bases matching TRBD1. V lost 4 bases and J lost 7; bases outside the gene matches: 11. This CDR3 comprises 17 residues. Germline V CDR1 and CDR2: LGHNA, YNFKEQ. For the CDR3, the DNA is TGTGCCAGCAGCCCTCGGACAGGGGGCGGAAGAGGTGAAAAACTGTTTTTT. It yields the protein CASSPRTGGGRGEKLFF.

The chain links TRBV7-3 to TRBJ1-1; no reliable D call. The CDR3 is 12 amino acids. Looked up from germline, CDR1 is SGHTA and CDR2 is FQGTGA. Trimming left V 3 bases short and J 4 bases short, with 6 bases between. The CDR3 DNA sequence: TGTGCCAGCAGCTTGGGAATCACTGAAGCTTTCTTT. Residues: CASSLGITEAFF.

The chain uses TRBV2 and TRBJ2-1; 13 positions agree with TRBD2. The CDR3 is 16 amino acids. CDR1 is SNHLY, CDR2 FYNNEI, per germline. The trim removed 6 bases at V and 7 bases at J, leaving 9 bases unmatched. DNA for the CDR3: TGTGCCAGCAGGGAAAACCGACTAGCGGGAGGAAATGAGCAGTTCTTC. Translation gives CASRENRLAGGNEQFF.

The chain has TRBV28 and TRBJ2-7; 7 bases line up with TRBD1. Germline trimming cut 8 bases from V and 0 bases from J; bases unmatched to any gene: 7. This CDR3 spans 14 amino acids. Germline V gene lookup returns CDR1 MDHEN and CDR2 SYDVKM. CDR3 coding DNA: TGTGCCAGCCGGGACAGTCCGCCCTCCTACGAGCAGTACTTC. Protein: CASRDSPPSYEQYF.

The chain has TRBV10-3 and TRBJ1-5; D possibly corresponds to TRBD1 (5 bases). Trimming shortened V by 3 bases and J by 4 bases, and 10 bases separated the two germline ends. Germline V lookup: CDR1 ENHRY, CDR2 SYGVKD. The CDR3 runs to 14 residues. Here the CDR3 reads CAISELGDNQPQHF. The CDR3 bases are TGTGCCATCAGTGAATTAGGGGATAATCAGCCCCAGCATTTT.

The V and J genes are TRBV13 and TRBJ2-7; 8 positions match TRBD1. CDR3 length: 16 residues. CDR1 and CDR2 (germline): PRHDT, FYEKMQ (reference sequence). The junction had 6 bases not matched to a gene; V was cut back by 2 bases and J by 0 bases. CDR3 in DNA: TGTGCCAGCAGCTTACCAAGGACAGGGAGCTCCTACGAGCAGTACTTC. Translating gives CASSLPRTGSSYEQYF.

CDR3 DNA sequence: TGCGCCAGCAGCCAGGAGAGGTTCGTGAGCTATGGCTACACCTTC. Encoded protein: CASSQERFVSYGYTF. The chain employs TRBV5-1 and TRBJ1-2, with no clear D. The germline CDR1 and CDR2 sequences are SGHRS and YFSETQ. Trimming left V 4 bases short and J 4 bases short, with 17 bases between. The CDR3 contains 15 residues.

This clone showed up just once. The chain recombines TRBV5-1 with TRBJ1-4, with D possibly TRBD1 on 6 matching bases. Looked up from germline, CDR1 is SGHRS and CDR2 is YFSETQ. The CDR3 consists of 17 residues. V was clipped by 0 bases and J by 2 bases, with 14 bases between them. This chain's CDR3 is CASSLGGGARTNEKLFF. In nucleotides, the CDR3 is TGCGCCAGCAGCTTGGGTGGGGGCGCGAGGACTAATGAAAAACTGTTTTTT.

The genes are TRBV6-4 and TRBJ2-1; D may be TRBD2 (6 bases). CDR1 MRHNA and CDR2 SNTAGT come from the germline V gene. The CDR3 consists of 17 residues. V shed 5 bases and J shed 1 base, with 18 bases lying between them. The CDR3 DNA sequence: TGTGCCAGCAGTTCCACGGCGGGACTTTATTCCTACAATGAGCAGTTCTTC. Its protein product is CASSSTAGLYSYNEQFF.

The rearrangement joins TRBV19 to TRBJ1-2; 9 bases align to TRBD1. Germline values: CDR1 LNHDA, CDR2 SQIVND (reference sequence). After removal of 3 bases from V and 4 bases from J, the junction contained 3 bases not matched to a gene. The CDR3 is 14 residues long. CDR3 loop: CASSMDRGIYGYTF. CDR3 nucleotides: TGTGCCAGTAGTATGGACAGGGGAATCTATGGCTACACCTTC. Full variable domain (remainder filled in from reference TRBV19 and TRBJ1-2): DGGITQSPKYLFRKEGQNVTLSCEQNLNHDAMYWYRQDPGQGLRLIYYSQIVNDFQKGDIAEGYSVSREKKESFPLTVTSAQKNPTAFYLCASSMDRGIYGYTFGSGTRLTVV.

CDR3 in amino acids: CASSLSDRLGEQYF. The CDR3 DNA reads as TGTGCCAGCAGCCTCTCGGACAGGCTGGGCGAGCAGTACTTC. The V gene is TRBV14, the J gene TRBJ2-7; 7 positions agree with TRBD1. Germline V gene data show CDR1 as SGHDN and CDR2 as FVKESK. The V gene end was trimmed by 4 bases and the J gene end by 6 bases; junction bases not matched to a gene: 9. The CDR3 spans 14 residues.